Listed below are T cell receptor beta chains from one sample, sequenced in a study of shared clonotypes between healthy human individuals. Data came from immunoSEQ multiplex PCR; TCRdb stores just in-frame clones and leaves some out. Of about 2,200,000 clones in the sample, 90% to 95% were seen once. The specimen sequenced was naive CD8+ T cells from PBMCs. These receptors came from a man between 18 and 35 years old in good health. Some clones in this sample may be carry-over from other donors' samples. CDR3s include the opening cysteine and the closing phenylalanine or tryptophan. Fields, in order: clone size, V gene, J gene, D gene, CDR3 DNA, CDR3 protein. The D gene is left open where the match is weak. Expanded clones get a size class; other rows say once, few or many, or leave the size out.

clone_size: NA; v_call: TRBV5-6; j_call: TRBJ2-3; d_call: NA; cdr3_nt: TGTGCCAGCAGCTTGGTCCAGTTAACAGATACGCAGTATTTT; cdr3_aa: CASSLVQLTDTQYF
clone_size: NA; v_call: TRBV6-5; j_call: TRBJ2-2; d_call: TRBD1; cdr3_nt: TGTGCCAGCACCCTGGGACAGACCACCGGGGAGCTGTTTTTT; cdr3_aa: CASTLGQTTGELFF
clone_size: NA; v_call: TRBV27; j_call: TRBJ2-2; d_call: NA; cdr3_nt: TGTGCCAGCAGTTTAGTGGGGCTCACCGGGGAGCTGTTTTTT; cdr3_aa: CASSLVGLTGELFF
clone_size: few; v_call: TRBV7-9; j_call: TRBJ2-2; d_call: NA; cdr3_nt: TGTGCCACCCAGCACTCTATCACCGGGGAGCTGTTTTTT; cdr3_aa: CATQHSITGELFF
clone_size: once; v_call: TRBV2; j_call: TRBJ2-5; d_call: TRBD2; cdr3_nt: TGTGCCAGCAGTGAAACTAGCGGCTGGGAGACCCAGTACTTC; cdr3_aa: CASSETSGWETQYF
clone_size: NA; v_call: TRBV28; j_call: TRBJ1-1; d_call: NA; cdr3_nt: TGTGCCAGCAGTGAGTGGACAGAGATTTCCACTGAAGCTTTCTTT; cdr3_aa: CASSEWTEISTEAFF
clone_size: NA; v_call: TRBV5-4; j_call: TRBJ2-1; d_call: NA; cdr3_nt: TGTGCCAGCAGCTTGGTGGGCGATGAGCAGTTCTTC; cdr3_aa: CASSLVGDEQFF
clone_size: NA; v_call: TRBV5-8; j_call: TRBJ2-6; d_call: NA; cdr3_nt: TGTGCCAGTACCTTAACCTCTGGGGCCAACGTCCTGACTTTC; cdr3_aa: CASTLTSGANVLTF
clone_size: few; v_call: TRBV30; j_call: TRBJ1-1; d_call: NA; cdr3_nt: TGTGCCTGGAGTAATACATTCCCTGAAGCTTTCTTT; cdr3_aa: CAWSNTFPEAFF
clone_size: NA; v_call: TRBV5-5; j_call: TRBJ2-1; d_call: TRBD2; cdr3_nt: TGTGCCAGCAGCAACGGACTAGCGGAGCAGTTCTTC; cdr3_aa: CASSNGLAEQFF
clone_size: NA; v_call: TRBV4-3; j_call: TRBJ2-1; d_call: NA; cdr3_nt: TGCGCCAGCAGCCAAGAAGGTAATGACTACAATGAGCAGTTCTTC; cdr3_aa: CASSQEGNDYNEQFF
clone_size: NA; v_call: TRBV30; j_call: TRBJ2-1; d_call: NA; cdr3_nt: TGTGCCTGGAGTTTTCCCCCTGGGGGGTGGGATGAGCAGTTCTTC; cdr3_aa: CAWSFPPGGWDEQFF
clone_size: NA; v_call: TRBV30; j_call: TRBJ2-5; d_call: NA; cdr3_nt: TGTGCCTGGAGTGTTTTAGCGATCGGTTACCAAGAGACCCAGTACTTC; cdr3_aa: CAWSVLAIGYQETQYF
clone_size: NA; v_call: TRBV15; j_call: TRBJ1-2; d_call: NA; cdr3_nt: TGTGCCACCAGCAGAGATAGGGCGGGGAACTATGGCTACACCTTC; cdr3_aa: CATSRDRAGNYGYTF
clone_size: NA; v_call: TRBV2; j_call: TRBJ2-7; d_call: TRBD2; cdr3_nt: TGTGCCAGCAGTGAAGCACCTACCGGGACTAGCGGGACCTACGAGCAGTACTTC; cdr3_aa: CASSEAPTGTSGTYEQYF
clone_size: NA; v_call: TRBV9; j_call: TRBJ2-7; d_call: NA; cdr3_nt: TGTGCCAGCAGCGCATCGGTAAGAGGCTACGAGCAGTACTTC; cdr3_aa: CASSASVRGYEQYF
clone_size: NA; v_call: TRBV6-6; j_call: TRBJ2-4; d_call: NA; cdr3_nt: TGTGCCAGCAGCCGTACTCGAACAGGGCCCAAAAACATTCAGTACTTC; cdr3_aa: CASSRTRTGPKNIQYF
clone_size: once; v_call: TRBV7-3; j_call: TRBJ2-1; d_call: TRBD2; cdr3_nt: TGTGCCAGCAGCTTAACGGGTAGCGGGAGGGCCCCCTACAATGAGCAGTTCTTC; cdr3_aa: CASSLTGSGRAPYNEQFF
clone_size: NA; v_call: TRBV7-9; j_call: TRBJ1-1; d_call: NA; cdr3_nt: TGTGCCAGCAGCTTAGCCCCCGGGCCGGGGGCAGGCACTGAAGCTTTCTTT; cdr3_aa: CASSLAPGPGAGTEAFF
clone_size: NA; v_call: TRBV28; j_call: TRBJ1-2; d_call: NA; cdr3_nt: TGTGCCAGCAGTTTGTTAGCCTTTAACTATGGCTACACCTTC; cdr3_aa: CASSLLAFNYGYTF
clone_size: once; v_call: TRBV25-1; j_call: TRBJ1-2; d_call: NA; cdr3_nt: TGTGCCAGCCGCGAGGGGAACTATGGCTACACCTTC; cdr3_aa: CASREGNYGYTF
clone_size: few; v_call: TRBV19; j_call: TRBJ1-5; d_call: NA; cdr3_nt: TGTGCCAGTAGTCTCAGGCAGGGATCTCTCGATCAGCCCCAGCATTTT; cdr3_aa: CASSLRQGSLDQPQHF
clone_size: NA; v_call: TRBV10-2; j_call: TRBJ2-2; d_call: NA; cdr3_nt: TGCGCCAGCAGTGAGTGGGGGAACACCGGGGAGCTGTTTTTT; cdr3_aa: CASSEWGNTGELFF
clone_size: NA; v_call: TRBV4-1; j_call: TRBJ1-1; d_call: NA; cdr3_nt: TGCGCCAGCAGCCAAGATCCTCAGGGACGGATGAACACTGAAGCTTTCTTT; cdr3_aa: CASSQDPQGRMNTEAFF
clone_size: NA; v_call: TRBV4-2; j_call: TRBJ2-7; d_call: NA; cdr3_nt: TGTGCCAGCAGCCAAGATGGGGTTAGCGGAGGATCCTCCTACGAGCAGTACTTC; cdr3_aa: CASSQDGVSGGSSYEQYF
clone_size: NA; v_call: TRBV27; j_call: TRBJ1-2; d_call: NA; cdr3_nt: TGTGCCAGCAGTTTTGGGGGGGGAGGCTACACCTTC; cdr3_aa: CASSFGGGGYTF
clone_size: NA; v_call: TRBV5-8; j_call: TRBJ1-5; d_call: TRBD1; cdr3_nt: TGTGCCAGCAGCCGTCGCACAGGGGGTCAGCCCCAGCATTTT; cdr3_aa: CASSRRTGGQPQHF
clone_size: NA; v_call: TRBV13; j_call: TRBJ1-1; d_call: NA; cdr3_nt: TGTGCCAGCAGCTTAGGCCGATGGCTAGGGGCTGACACTGAAGCTTTCTTT; cdr3_aa: CASSLGRWLGADTEAFF
clone_size: NA; v_call: TRBV4-1; j_call: TRBJ1-1; d_call: NA; cdr3_nt: TGCGCCAGCAGCCCGGGGGGGGGAACCTTATTGACTGAAGCTTTCTTT; cdr3_aa: CASSPGGGTLLTEAFF
clone_size: NA; v_call: TRBV9; j_call: TRBJ2-2; d_call: NA; cdr3_nt: TGTGCCAGCAGCGTAGACCCCAGGGGTGGTCCCGGGGAGCTGTTTTTT; cdr3_aa: CASSVDPRGGPGELFF
clone_size: NA; v_call: TRBV9; j_call: TRBJ2-1; d_call: TRBD2; cdr3_nt: TGTGCCAGCAGCGTAGCGGGACTAGCGGGGATCTACAATGAGCAGTTCTTC; cdr3_aa: CASSVAGLAGIYNEQFF
clone_size: NA; v_call: TRBV13; j_call: TRBJ1-1; d_call: NA; cdr3_nt: TGTGCCAGCAGCCCCCATTTAATGAACACTGAAGCTTTCTTT; cdr3_aa: CASSPHLMNTEAFF
clone_size: NA; v_call: TRBV4-2; j_call: TRBJ2-7; d_call: TRBD1; cdr3_nt: TGTGCCAGCAGCACCCGACAGGGGGTATGGGACGAGCAGTACTTC; cdr3_aa: CASSTRQGVWDEQYF
clone_size: NA; v_call: TRBV27; j_call: TRBJ1-1; d_call: NA; cdr3_nt: TGTGCCAGCAGTTTTTCGGGCAGGCTGAACACTGAAGCTTTCTTT; cdr3_aa: CASSFSGRLNTEAFF
clone_size: once; v_call: TRBV6-6; j_call: TRBJ1-2; d_call: TRBD1; cdr3_nt: TGTGCCATCCCACAGGGGCCCGGAGGCTACACCTTC; cdr3_aa: CAIPQGPGGYTF
clone_size: NA; v_call: TRBV28; j_call: TRBJ1-5; d_call: TRBD1; cdr3_nt: TGTGCCAGCAGTTTACGTTGGGGTTACGGACAGGGTAGCTCCCAACTTGCCCAGCATTTT; cdr3_aa: CASSLRWGYGQGSSQLAQHF
clone_size: NA; v_call: TRBV7-9; j_call: TRBJ2-3; d_call: NA; cdr3_nt: TGTGCCAGCAGCTTAGATGGAGTCAGCACAGATACGCAGTATTTT; cdr3_aa: CASSLDGVSTDTQYF
clone_size: NA; v_call: TRBV30; j_call: TRBJ2-6; d_call: NA; cdr3_nt: TGTGCTTCAAAAAGCTCTGGGGCCAACGTCCTGACTTTC; cdr3_aa: CASKSSGANVLTF
clone_size: NA; v_call: TRBV4-1; j_call: TRBJ2-1; d_call: TRBD2; cdr3_nt: TGCGCCAGCAGCCGGACTAGCGGGAGAGTTGAGAAGCAGTTCTTC; cdr3_aa: CASSRTSGRVEKQFF
clone_size: NA; v_call: TRBV9; j_call: TRBJ2-7; d_call: TRBD2; cdr3_nt: TGTGCCAGCAGCGAGGGGACTAGCGTGTCCTACGAGCAGTACTTC; cdr3_aa: CASSEGTSVSYEQYF
clone_size: once; v_call: TRBV11-2; j_call: TRBJ2-1; d_call: TRBD1; cdr3_nt: TGTGCCAGCAGCTTAGAGGGACAGGGGGGTGGTGAGCAGTTCTTC; cdr3_aa: CASSLEGQGGGEQFF